This TCR beta chain was obtained from a study of blood T cell repertoires in COVID-19. As for the study in general: Italy, Spain and the United States were the sources of the convalescent and acute COVID-19 samples. The cDNA or gDNA used as material had been derived from T cells, B-cell-depleted T cells, or PBMCs.

The CDR3 is made up of 13 amino acids. The V gene lost 3 bases and the J gene lost 9 bases, with 14 bases spanning the gap. In the source study's methods: Cell counts per sample came from amplifying reference gene primers. Sequenced by immunoSEQ multiplex PCR; TCRdb stores in-frame clones only, minus some. V, J and clone size are taken as reported in that table, and D and trimming were inferred from the DNA itself. The sample lists 100,000 or so clones, roughly 80% occurring once. This chain uses TRBV12-3 or TRBV12-4 with TRBJ1-1; tentatively, D is TRBD1 (5 bases). Specimen: peripheral blood. The sequence came from a human donor in a cohort sampled during active COVID-19. The CDR3 coding sequence is TGTGCCAGCAGTTTCCAACAGGTAATGAAAGCTTTCTTT. Translated, it gives CASSFQQVMKAFF.